These 18 T cell receptor beta chains came from one sample sequenced in a study of T cell responses to AZD1222 COVID-19 vaccine. Repertoires were generated with immunoSEQ multiplex PCR, while TCRdb's copy carries only in-frame clones and drops some. The sample has under 80,000 clones; roughly four fifths are singletons. Here the sequenced sample was peripheral blood, taken 28 days after the second AZD1222 dose. The receptors were sampled from an adult who received the AZD1222 COVID-19 vaccine.

This clone was seen only a few times. The junction does not match germline at one end; this may be a read error. The J gene is TRBJ2-1, the V gene TRBV9; 7 bases agree with TRBD2. This CDR3 contains 17 residues. Germline lookup yields CDR1 SGDLS and CDR2 YYNGEE. As DNA, the CDR3 is TGTGCCAGCAGCGGGGCGGGCGGGAGATCGCCCTACGATGAGCAGTTCTTC. Translating gives CASSGAGGRSPYDEQFF.

This chain connects TRBV11-2 to TRBJ2-1, with D possibly being TRBD2 (5 bases). Trimming left V 0 bases short and J 6 bases short, with 9 bases between. The CDR3 runs to 14 residues. Germline loops: CDR1 SGHAT, CDR2 FQNNGV. Here the CDR3 DNA reads TGTGCCAGCAGCTTAGATGGGAGCTTCAATGAGCAGTTCTTC. The encoded protein is CASSLDGSFNEQFF.

The chain combines TRBV19 with TRBJ2-7; 8 nucleotides agree with TRBD2. Germline-derived CDR1 and CDR2 are LNHDA and SQIVND (reference sequence). The ends lost 3 bases at V and 0 bases at J; junction bases unmatched: 7. The CDR3 has 16 residues. The CDR3 DNA reads TGTGCCAGTAGTATGTCTGGCGGGAGGAGCTCCTACGAGCAGTACTTC. This encodes CASSMSGGRSSYEQYF.

The chain employs TRBV5-1 and TRBJ1-1, with D unclear. The germline V gene encodes CDR1 SGHRS and CDR2 YFSETQ. Trimming removed 2 bases at V and 1 base at J, with 9 bases between. CDR3 length: 14 amino acids. The CDR3 region has the DNA TGCGCCAGCAGCTTTCTGGGGTGGAACACTGAAGCTTTCTTT. Its translation is CASSFLGWNTEAFF.

This clone was picked up one time. V and J are TRBV3-1 (or the pseudogene TRBV3-2) and TRBJ2-1; 12 bases match TRBD2. The V gene end was trimmed by 5 bases and the J gene end by 8 bases; junction bases not matched to a gene: 10. This CDR3 is built from 16 residues. Germline V CDR1 and CDR2: LGHDT, YNNKEL (reference sequence). The CDR3: CASSSMTSGGGDEQFF. The DNA of the CDR3 is TGTGCCAGCAGCTCAATGACTAGCGGGGGCGGAGATGAGCAGTTCTTC.

The V and J genes are TRBV18 and TRBJ2-5; D not certain. The CDR3 loop spans 15 amino acids. Between the trimmed V and J ends, which lost 5 bases and 1 base, there was a span of 14 bases. Germline V gene data show CDR1 as KGHSH and CDR2 as LQKENI. The CDR3 DNA follows: TGTGCCAGCTCATCTGCCCCGCTGCCCCAAGAGACCCAGTACTTC. This gives the protein CASSSAPLPQETQYF.

The gene calls are TRBV6-5 and TRBJ1-2; D perhaps matches TRBD1 (6 bases). The CDR3 loop spans 13 amino acids. V shed 7 bases and J shed 11 bases, with 20 bases lying between them. Germline V gives CDR1 MNHEY, CDR2 SVGAGI. CDR3 residues: CASKYKLQGDYTF. CDR3 coding DNA: TGTGCCAGCAAATACAAATTACAGGGTGATTACACCTTC.

This clone was seen many times. V usage is TRBV19 and J usage is TRBJ1-1; D is unresolved. CDR3 length: 11 amino acids. CDR1 LNHDA and CDR2 SQIVND come from the germline V gene (reference sequence). V was clipped by 3 bases and J by 8 bases, with 7 bases between them. The DNA for the CDR3 is TGTGCCAGTAGTATGGGAATCGAAGCTTTCTTT. Encoded protein: CASSMGIEAFF.

This sequence joins TRBV7-9 and TRBJ2-5; 7 bases are a match to TRBD2. With V trimmed by 3 bases and J by 4 bases, 8 bases remained unmatched. Germline V gene lookup returns CDR1 SEHNR and CDR2 FQNEAQ (reference sequence). The CDR3 extends over 15 amino acids. Here the CDR3 reads CASSLGGSKSETQYF. CDR3 coding DNA: TGTGCCAGCAGCTTGGGCGGGAGCAAATCAGAGACCCAGTACTTC.

This chain links TRBV24-1 with TRBJ1-4; D not certain. The CDR3 extends over 16 amino acids. V was clipped by 4 bases and J by 0 bases, with 11 bases between them. CDR1 KGHDR and CDR2 SFDVKD come from the germline V gene. The CDR3 reads CATSDLDRPTNEKLFF. CDR3 DNA sequence: TGTGCCACCAGTGACCTGGACCGACCAACTAATGAAAAACTGTTTTTT.

CDR3 nucleotide sequence: TGTGCCAGCAGTGAAGCTTGGACCCAACCACGCGAGCAGTACTTC. It encodes CASSEAWTQPREQYF. The rearrangement uses TRBV6-1 and TRBJ2-7, with no clear D. In germline, CDR1 is MNHNS, CDR2 SASEGT. CDR3 length equals 15 residues. V was shortened by 0 bases and J by 6 bases, with 15 bases between the two germline ends.

The chain combines TRBV7-9 with TRBJ2-1; D perhaps matches TRBD1 (6 bases). Looked up from germline, CDR1 is SEHNR and CDR2 is FQNEAQ (reference sequence). CDR3 length: 12 amino acids. Trimming shortened V by 5 bases and J by 5 bases, and 7 bases separated the two germline ends. CDR3 sequence (DNA): TGTGCCAGCAGCCGGACAGACAATGAGCAGTTCTTC. Its protein is CASSRTDNEQFF. The variable domain in full, with the rest retrieved from reference TRBV7-9 and TRBJ2-1, is DTGVSQNPRHKITKRGQNVTFRCDPISEHNRLYWYRQTLGQGPEFLTYFQNEAQLEKSRLLSDRFSAERPKGSFSTLEIQRTEQGDSAMYLCASSRTDNEQFFGPGTRLTVL.

The V and J genes are TRBV5-5 and TRBJ2-1; D is uncertain. Per the germline V gene, CDR1 is SGHKS and CDR2 is YYEKEE (reference sequence). V lost 1 base, J lost 4 bases, and 18 bases lay in between. This CDR3 is built from 17 residues. For the CDR3, the DNA is TGTGCCAGCAGCTTGTTTCTTGTGGGGTCCCCATACAATGAGCAGTTCTTC. This sequence encodes CASSLFLVGSPYNEQFF.

This clone is categorized as medium-sized. The chain couples TRBV12-3 or TRBV12-4 to TRBJ1-2; D is unresolved. V shed 5 bases and J shed 6 bases, with 13 bases lying between them. This CDR3 has 13 residues. Here the CDR3 reads CASSSSVSHGYTF. CDR3 coding DNA: TGTGCCAGCAGTAGTTCGGTTAGTCATGGCTACACCTTC.

Only one count was recorded for this clone. The V call is TRBV30, the J call TRBJ2-3; TRBD2 aligns across 11 bases. CDR1 is GTSNPN, CDR2 SVGIG, per germline (reference sequence). This CDR3 comprises 14 residues. Trimming removed 7 bases from V and 6 bases from J; junction bases left unmatched: 9. CDR3 sequence: CASSSGRSRDTQYF. CDR3 DNA: TGTGCCTCCTCTAGCGGGAGGTCAAGGGATACGCAGTATTTT. The complete variable domain, with remaining parts taken from reference TRBV30 and TRBJ2-3, reads SQTIHQWPATLVQPVGSPLSLECTVEGTSNPNLYWYRQAAGRGLQLLFYSVGIGQISSEVPQNLSASRPQDRQFILSSKKLLLSDSGFYLCASSSGRSRDTQYFGPGTRLTVL.

The chain joins TRBV19 to TRBJ1-1; D is ambiguous. This CDR3 is built from 15 residues. Germline V gene lookup returns CDR1 LNHDA and CDR2 SQIVND (reference sequence). The V end lost 5 bases, the J end lost 0 bases, and 13 bases lay between the germline ends. Here the CDR3 reads CASSPYSRLNTEAFF. CDR3 DNA sequence: TGTGCCAGTAGTCCTTATTCCCGCTTGAACACTGAAGCTTTCTTT.

This clone was recorded a few times. V usage is TRBV27 and J usage is TRBJ2-5; D gene uncertain. The CDR3 sequence is 12 residues long. CDR1 is MNHEY and CDR2 is SMNVEV in the germline V gene (reference sequence). Trimming removed 6 bases at V and 5 bases at J, with 10 bases between. CDR3 nucleotide sequence: TGTGCCAGCAGCAATCCCGCGGAGACCCAGTACTTC. It is translated as CASSNPAETQYF.

The rearrangement links TRBV9 to TRBJ1-1; a weak D match, TRBD1 (5 bases). V gave up 4 bases and J gave up 1 base, with 20 bases separating them. Germline V gene sequence: CDR1 SGDLS, CDR2 YYNGEE. The CDR3 loop spans 17 amino acids. CDR3 residues: CASSPSQGRLSNTEAFF. The CDR3 DNA reads as TGTGCCAGCAGCCCGAGCCAGGGACGACTATCGAACACTGAAGCTTTCTTT.